The 13 T cell receptor beta chains reported below all come from one sample, sequenced in a study of blood T cell repertoires in COVID-19. TCRdb keeps only in-frame clones here, not all; method: immunoSEQ multiplex PCR. The sample holds around 300,000 clones, approximately 88% seen once. The sequencing input was PBMCs or T cells enriched from blood (not recorded which). The receptors come from a man between 25 and 39 years old who had recovered from COVID-19.

J is TRBJ1-5 and V is TRBV19; 10 bases map to TRBD1. Losses at the gene ends were 1 base for V and 11 bases for J; bases not matched to a gene: 14. The CDR3 is made up of 17 amino acids. The V gene's germline CDR1 is LNHDA and CDR2 SQIVND (reference sequence). For the CDR3, the DNA is TGTGCCAGTAGTATAGTTGGTGGGACAGGGGCCCCCGTAGCCCAGCATTTT. Protein: CASSIVGGTGAPVAQHF.

This rearrangement joins TRBV7-9 to TRBJ2-4, with TRBD1 as a possible D gene (5 bases). The germline V and J ends were trimmed by 4 bases and 9 bases, with 10 bases remaining between them. The germline V gene has CDR1 SEHNR and CDR2 FQNEAQ (reference sequence). The CDR3 is made up of 12 amino acids. CDR3: CASSSRVGIQYF. In nucleotides, the CDR3 is TGTGCCAGCAGCTCCAGGGTAGGCATTCAGTACTTC.

The chain is built from TRBV5-8 and TRBJ2-3, with D tentatively TRBD2 (6 bases). Trimming took 0 bases from V and 1 from J, leaving 9 bases between them. CDR1 is SGHTS and CDR2 is YDEGEE in the germline V gene. The CDR3 runs 15 residues. The CDR3 nucleotides are TGTGCCAGCAGCTTGGTGTGGGGGGGCACAGATACGCAGTATTTT. Its translation: CASSLVWGGTDTQYF.

J is TRBJ1-1 and V is TRBV2; TRBD1 matches 7 bases. J was trimmed by 2 bases and V by 7 bases; bases with no gene match: 7. The length of the CDR3 is 14 residues. Germline-derived CDR1 and CDR2 are SNHLY and FYNNEI. In DNA form, the CDR3 reads TGTGCCAGCACCCCAGGACAGGTTAACACTGAAGCTTTCTTT. This sequence encodes CASTPGQVNTEAFF.

J is TRBJ2-2 and V is TRBV5-1, with 9 bases lining up with TRBD1. Germline CDR1 reads SGHRS; CDR2 reads YFSETQ. The CDR3 runs to 17 residues. V lost 0 bases to trimming and J lost 7 bases; unmatched junction nucleotides: 10. This chain's CDR3 is CASSLAPQGALNGELFF. DNA of the CDR3: TGCGCCAGCAGCTTGGCCCCACAGGGGGCATTGAACGGGGAGCTGTTTTTT.

This sequence joins TRBV24-1 and TRBJ2-3, with TRBD1 as a possible D gene (6 bases). This CDR3 is built from 16 residues. V lost 0 bases to trimming and J lost 6 bases, with 15 bases between them. The germline V gene encodes CDR1 KGHDR and CDR2 SFDVKD. This chain's CDR3 is CATSDLRQAQPDTQYF. The CDR3 region has the DNA TGTGCCACCAGTGATTTGCGACAGGCCCAGCCCGATACGCAGTATTTT.

V is TRBV5-1 and J is TRBJ2-5, with D unresolved. Germline V CDR1 and CDR2: SGHRS, YFSETQ. The V end lost 3 bases, the J end lost 2 bases, and 8 bases lay between the germline ends. CDR3 size: 13 residues. CDR3 sequence (DNA): TGCGCCAGCAGCTCTCCACAACAAGAGACCCAGTACTTC. This encodes CASSSPQQETQYF.

This chain uses TRBV5-1 with TRBJ1-1; TRBD1 agrees at 7 bases. Unmatched junction bases numbered 10, after V lost 5 bases and J lost 0 bases. This CDR3 has 16 residues. Per the germline V gene, CDR1 is SGHRS and CDR2 is YFSETQ. Written as DNA, the CDR3 is TGCGCCAGCAGATTCCGGGACAGAGGAGTGAACACTGAAGCTTTCTTT. Protein product: CASRFRDRGVNTEAFF.

The V call is TRBV6-5, the J call TRBJ2-2; D gene ambiguous. The germline V gene encodes CDR1 MNHEY and CDR2 SVGAGI. The germline V and J ends were trimmed by 8 bases and 3 bases, with 4 bases remaining between them. This CDR3 contains 11 residues. CDR3 coding DNA: TGTGCCAGCCGAGACACCGGGGAGCTGTTTTTT. This sequence encodes CASRDTGELFF.

This clone was seen a handful of times. The chain employs TRBV19 and TRBJ2-7, with TRBD1 as a possible D gene (6 bases). V was clipped by 1 base and J by 3 bases, with 10 bases between them. Germline-derived CDR1 and CDR2 are LNHDA and SQIVND (reference sequence). The CDR3 spans 14 residues. The DNA of the CDR3 is TGTGCCAGTAGTATAGGTGTAGGGGGCTACGAGCAGTACTTC. Translating it yields CASSIGVGGYEQYF.

A remark on this clone: Other DNA sequences in this sample translate to the same CDR3. The gene calls are TRBV9 and TRBJ2-1; 9 bases line up with TRBD2. Germline values: CDR1 SGDLS, CDR2 YYNGEE. The V and J ends lost 0 bases and 4 bases, in that order; junction bases with no gene match: 2. The CDR3 is 15 residues long. CDR3 residues: CASSVVAGAYNEQFF. The CDR3 DNA sequence: TGTGCCAGCAGCGTAGTAGCGGGGGCATACAATGAGCAGTTCTTC.

This chain connects TRBV28 to TRBJ2-1, with 13 nucleotides matching TRBD2. Germline CDR1 and CDR2: MDHEN and SYDVKM. Trimming at V came to 4 bases and at J to 8 bases, leaving 8 bases not matched to a gene. There are 16 residues in the CDR3. CDR3 region: CASSSQGLAGVDEQFF. CDR3 in DNA: TGTGCCAGCAGTTCCCAAGGACTAGCGGGGGTCGATGAGCAGTTCTTC.

Here the CDR3 reads CASVADRSKGGYTF. Written as DNA, the CDR3 is TGTGCCAGCGTAGCGGACCGATCTAAGGGCGGCTACACCTTC. The V gene is TRBV5-4, the J gene TRBJ1-2; D is ambiguous. The CDR3 runs 14 residues. Between the trimmed V and J ends, which lost 7 bases and 8 bases, there was a span of 21 bases. CDR1 is SGHNT and CDR2 is YYREEE in the germline V gene (reference sequence).